The source of this TCR beta chain is a study of patients and donors after allogeneic stem cell transplantation. TCRdb independently ran MiXCR on the RT-PCR reads; one entry per CDR3 protein. The repertoire includes roughly 26,000 distinct CDR3 sequences, around 7.4% of them detected once, and less than 50% sits in the top ten. This clonotype has a handful of counts. Trimming shortened V by 4 bases and J by 5 bases, and 17 bases separated the two germline ends. The CDR3 has 15 residues. Germline CDR1 LGHNA, CDR2 YNFKEQ. The receptor's source is a human donor who was either an allogeneic HSCT recipient or a stem cell or donor lymphocyte infusion donor (not recorded which). It is not recorded whose cells these are; they may come from a transplant donor. The genes are TRBV4-2 and TRBJ1-2, with no clear D. The source material was blood, either unsorted or a sorted T cell fraction (not recorded which). CDR3 in DNA: TGTGCCAGCAGCCCCCTGGAGGCACCACTTTATGGCTACACCTTC. Amino acids: CASSPLEAPLYGYTF.